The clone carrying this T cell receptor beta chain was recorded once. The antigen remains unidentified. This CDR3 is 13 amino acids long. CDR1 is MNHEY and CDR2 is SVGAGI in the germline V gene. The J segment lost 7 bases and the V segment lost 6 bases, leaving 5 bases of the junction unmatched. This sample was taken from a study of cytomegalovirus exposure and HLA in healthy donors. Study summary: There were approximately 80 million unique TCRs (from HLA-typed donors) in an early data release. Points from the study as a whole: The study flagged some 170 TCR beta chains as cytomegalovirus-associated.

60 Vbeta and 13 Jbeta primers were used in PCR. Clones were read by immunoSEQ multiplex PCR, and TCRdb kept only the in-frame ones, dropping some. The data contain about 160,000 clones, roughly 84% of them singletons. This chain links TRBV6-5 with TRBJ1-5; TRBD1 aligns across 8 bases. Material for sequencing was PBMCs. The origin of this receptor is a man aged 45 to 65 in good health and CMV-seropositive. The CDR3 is CASSPDRDQPQHF. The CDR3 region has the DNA TGTGCCAGCAGCCCGGACAGGGACCAGCCCCAGCATTTT.